The clone carrying this TCR beta chain was seen more than once but under ten times. TCRdb's copy holds only in-frame clones and misses some; the assay was immunoSEQ multiplex PCR. The data contain just over 150,000 clones, 85% to 90% of them singletons. This sample is part of a study of control samples from healthy donors and cancer patients. The sample was blood. This receptor was identified in a man in his thirties or forties in good health.

CDR3: CATSNGQGRLQPQHF. The CDR3 coding sequence is TGTGCCACCAGTAATGGGCAGGGCAGGCTCCAACCCCAGCATTTT. The chain is built from TRBV15 and TRBJ1-5; D possibly corresponds to TRBD1 (5 bases). V was shortened by 6 bases and J by 10 bases, with 22 bases between the two germline ends. Germline loops: CDR1 LNHNV, CDR2 YYDKDF (reference sequence). The CDR3 sequence is 15 residues long.